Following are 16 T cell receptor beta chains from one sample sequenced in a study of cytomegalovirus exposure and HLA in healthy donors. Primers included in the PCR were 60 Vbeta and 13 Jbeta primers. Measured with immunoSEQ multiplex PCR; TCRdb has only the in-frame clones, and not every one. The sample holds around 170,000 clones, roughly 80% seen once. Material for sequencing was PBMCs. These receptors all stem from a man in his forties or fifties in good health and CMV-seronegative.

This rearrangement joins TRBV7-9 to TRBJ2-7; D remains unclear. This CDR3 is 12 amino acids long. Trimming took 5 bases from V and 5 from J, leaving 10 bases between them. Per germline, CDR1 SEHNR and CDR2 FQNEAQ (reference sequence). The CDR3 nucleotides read TGTGCCAGCAGCGCCCTCCCAGACGAGCAGTACTTC. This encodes CASSALPDEQYF.

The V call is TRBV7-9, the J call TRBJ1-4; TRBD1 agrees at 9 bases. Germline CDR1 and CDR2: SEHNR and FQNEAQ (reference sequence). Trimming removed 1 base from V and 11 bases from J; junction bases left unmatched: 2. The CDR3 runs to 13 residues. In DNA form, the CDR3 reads TGTGCCAGCAGCTTAGGGGGACAGGGTAAACTGTTTTTT. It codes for CASSLGGQGKLFF.

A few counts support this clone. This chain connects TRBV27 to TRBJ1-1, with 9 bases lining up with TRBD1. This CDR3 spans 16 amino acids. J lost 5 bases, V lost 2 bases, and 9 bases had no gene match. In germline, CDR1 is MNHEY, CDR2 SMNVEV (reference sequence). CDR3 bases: TGTGCCAGCAGTTTAGAGCCCCGGGACAGGGTGACTGAAGCTTTCTTT. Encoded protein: CASSLEPRDRVTEAFF.

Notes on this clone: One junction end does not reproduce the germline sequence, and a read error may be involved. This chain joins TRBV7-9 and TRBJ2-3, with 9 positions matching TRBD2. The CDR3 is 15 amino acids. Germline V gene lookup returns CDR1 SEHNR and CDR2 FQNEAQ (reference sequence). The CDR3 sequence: CSSSLAAGGTDTQYF. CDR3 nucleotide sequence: TGTTCCAGCTCCCTTGCAGCGGGGGGAACAGATACGCAGTATTTT. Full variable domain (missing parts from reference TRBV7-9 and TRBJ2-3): DTGVSQNPRHKITKRGQNVTFRCDPISEHNRLYWYRQTLGQGPEFLTYFQNEAQLEKSRLLSDRFSAERPKGSFSTLEIQRTEQGDSAMYLCSSSLAAGGTDTQYFGPGTRLTVL.

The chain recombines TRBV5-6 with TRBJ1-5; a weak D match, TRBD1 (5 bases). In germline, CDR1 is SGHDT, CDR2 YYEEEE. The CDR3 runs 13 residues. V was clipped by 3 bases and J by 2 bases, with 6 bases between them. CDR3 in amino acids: CASSYRRNQPQHF. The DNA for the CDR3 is TGTGCCAGCAGCTACAGGCGCAATCAGCCCCAGCATTTT. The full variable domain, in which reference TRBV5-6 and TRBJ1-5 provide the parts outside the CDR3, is DAGVTQSPTHLIKTRGQQVTLRCSPKSGHDTVSWYQQALGQGPQFIFQYYEEEERQRGNFPDRFSGHQFPNYSSELNVNALLLGDSALYLCASSYRRNQPQHFGDGTRLSIL.

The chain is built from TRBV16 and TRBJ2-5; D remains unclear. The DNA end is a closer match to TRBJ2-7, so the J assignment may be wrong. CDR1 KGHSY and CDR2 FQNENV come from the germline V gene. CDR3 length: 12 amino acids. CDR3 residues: CASSQLPYEQYF. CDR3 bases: TGTGCCAGCAGCCAACTCCCCTACGAGCAGTACTTC.

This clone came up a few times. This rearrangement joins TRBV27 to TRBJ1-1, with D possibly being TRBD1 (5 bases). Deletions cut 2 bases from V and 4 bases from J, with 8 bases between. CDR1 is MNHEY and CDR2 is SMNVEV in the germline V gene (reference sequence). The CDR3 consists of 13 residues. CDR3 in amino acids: CASSLSRATEAFF. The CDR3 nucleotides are TGTGCCAGCAGTTTAAGCAGGGCCACTGAAGCTTTCTTT.

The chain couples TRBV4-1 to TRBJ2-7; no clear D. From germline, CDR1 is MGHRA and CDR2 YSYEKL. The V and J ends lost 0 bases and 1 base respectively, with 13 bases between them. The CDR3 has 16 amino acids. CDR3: CASSQDWAARSYEQYF. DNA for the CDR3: TGCGCCAGCAGCCAAGATTGGGCCGCTCGGTCCTACGAGCAGTACTTC.

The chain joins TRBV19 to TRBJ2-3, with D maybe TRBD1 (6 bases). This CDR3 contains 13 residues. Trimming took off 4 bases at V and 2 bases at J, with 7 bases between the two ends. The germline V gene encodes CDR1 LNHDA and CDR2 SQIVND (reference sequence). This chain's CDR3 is CASSKGDTDTQYF. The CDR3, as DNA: TGTGCCAGTAGTAAGGGGGACACAGATACGCAGTATTTT.

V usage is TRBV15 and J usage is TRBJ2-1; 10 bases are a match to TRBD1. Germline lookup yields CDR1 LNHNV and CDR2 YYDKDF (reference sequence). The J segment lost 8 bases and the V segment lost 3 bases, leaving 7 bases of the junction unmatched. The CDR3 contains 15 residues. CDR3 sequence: CATSRNRQGADEQFF. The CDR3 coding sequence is TGTGCCACCAGCAGGAACCGACAGGGGGCCGATGAGCAGTTCTTC.

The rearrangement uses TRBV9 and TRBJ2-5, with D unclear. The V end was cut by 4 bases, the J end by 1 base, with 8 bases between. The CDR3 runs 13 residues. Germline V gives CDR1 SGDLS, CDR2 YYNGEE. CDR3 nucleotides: TGTGCCAGCAGCACATCGTCCCAAGAGACCCAGTACTTC. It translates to CASSTSSQETQYF.

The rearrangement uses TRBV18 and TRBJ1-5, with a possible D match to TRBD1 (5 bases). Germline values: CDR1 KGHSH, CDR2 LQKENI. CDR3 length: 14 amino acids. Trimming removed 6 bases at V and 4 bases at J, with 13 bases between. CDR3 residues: CASSQGFENQPQHF. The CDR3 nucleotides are TGTGCCAGCTCCCAGGGTTTTGAGAATCAGCCCCAGCATTTT.

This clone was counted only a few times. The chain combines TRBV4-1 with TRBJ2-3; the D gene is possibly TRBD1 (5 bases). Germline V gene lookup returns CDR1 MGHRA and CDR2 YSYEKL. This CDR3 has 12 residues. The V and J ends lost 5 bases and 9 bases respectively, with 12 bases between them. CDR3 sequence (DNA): TGCGCCAGCAGCATGCAGGGTTGGACGCAGTATTTT. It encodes CASSMQGWTQYF.

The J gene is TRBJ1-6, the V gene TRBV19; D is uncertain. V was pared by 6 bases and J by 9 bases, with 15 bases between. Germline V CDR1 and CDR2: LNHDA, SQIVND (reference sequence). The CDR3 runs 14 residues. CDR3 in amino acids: CASRSRDFTSPLHF. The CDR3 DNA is TGTGCCAGTAGGTCGAGGGATTTTACTTCACCCCTCCACTTT.

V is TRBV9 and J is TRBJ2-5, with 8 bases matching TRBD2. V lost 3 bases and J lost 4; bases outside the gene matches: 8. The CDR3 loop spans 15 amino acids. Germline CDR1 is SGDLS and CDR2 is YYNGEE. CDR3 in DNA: TGTGCCAGCAGCGCCGGGGGGGCGCTTACAGAGACCCAGTACTTC. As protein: CASSAGGALTETQYF. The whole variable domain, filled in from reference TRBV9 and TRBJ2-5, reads DSGVTQTPKHLITATGQRVTLRCSPRSGDLSVYWYQQSLDQGLQFLIQYYNGEERAKGNILERFSAQQFPDLHSELNLSSLELGDSALYFCASSAGGALTETQYFGPGTRLLVL.

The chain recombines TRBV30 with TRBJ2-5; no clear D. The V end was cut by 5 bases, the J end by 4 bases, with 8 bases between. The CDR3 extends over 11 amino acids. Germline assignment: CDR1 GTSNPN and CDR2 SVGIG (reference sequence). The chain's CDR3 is CAWAVGETQYF. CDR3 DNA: TGTGCCTGGGCGGTAGGAGAGACCCAGTACTTC.